The rows below give T cell receptor beta chains drawn from one sample of a study of radiation and T cells in renal cell carcinoma. The assay was immunoSEQ multiplex PCR, and TCRdb's table has in-frame clones only and misses some. The sample has some 150,000 clones, approximately 86% seen once. This specimen consisted of blood, obtained from a patient whose treatment included radiotherapy and nephrectomy. The origin of the receptors is a woman between 45 and 60 years old with renal cell carcinoma. The CDR3 runs from the conserved cysteine through the conserved F or W. The order of the fields is CDR3 protein, CDR3 DNA, J gene, V gene, D gene, clone size. The D gene is left open where the match is weak. Part of the rows lack a size; the others show once, few, many or a class for expanded clones.

CDR3aa: CASSSFNRDRGLYEQYF
CDR3nt: TGTGCCAGCAGCTCATTTAACCGGGACAGGGGTCTCTACGAGCAGTACTTC
j_gene: TRBJ2-7
v_gene: TRBV7-9
d_gene: TRBD1
abundance: NA

CDR3aa: CASSRGGNEQFF
CDR3nt: TGTGCCAGCAGCCGGGGAGGGAATGAGCAGTTCTTC
j_gene: TRBJ2-1
v_gene: TRBV7-9
d_gene: TRBD2
abundance: NA

CDR3aa: CSGYGGTQYF
CDR3nt: TGCAGTGGTTACGGGGGTACGCAGTATTTT
j_gene: TRBJ2-3
v_gene: TRBV20-1
d_gene: NA
abundance: NA

CDR3aa: CASSFDRGNTEAFF
CDR3nt: TGTGCCAGCAGTTTCGACAGGGGAAACACTGAAGCTTTCTTT
j_gene: TRBJ1-1
v_gene: TRBV27
d_gene: TRBD1
abundance: few

CDR3aa: CASSPGRGPYNEQFF
CDR3nt: TGTGCCAGCAGCCCCGGCCGGGGGCCCTACAATGAGCAGTTCTTC
j_gene: TRBJ2-1
v_gene: TRBV7-8
d_gene: NA
abundance: NA

CDR3aa: CASTEEDGTVNTEAFF
CDR3nt: TGTGCCAGCACCGAAGAGGACGGGACTGTAAACACTGAAGCTTTCTTT
j_gene: TRBJ1-1
v_gene: TRBV28
d_gene: NA
abundance: NA

CDR3aa: CASSLGEAGELFF
CDR3nt: TGTGCCAGCAGCTTGGGTGAGGCCGGGGAGCTGTTTTTT
j_gene: TRBJ2-2
v_gene: TRBV7-9
d_gene: NA
abundance: NA

CDR3aa: CATSRGSDTDTQYF
CDR3nt: TGTGCCACCAGCAGAGGGTCAGACACAGATACGCAGTATTTT
j_gene: TRBJ2-3
v_gene: TRBV15
d_gene: NA
abundance: NA

CDR3aa: CASSLEWGSYEQYF
CDR3nt: TGCGCCAGCAGCTTGGAGTGGGGCTCCTACGAGCAGTACTTC
j_gene: TRBJ2-7
v_gene: TRBV5-1
d_gene: NA
abundance: NA

CDR3aa: CASSIARGPGELFF
CDR3nt: TGTGCCAGTAGTATTGCTCGGGGGCCCGGGGAGCTGTTTTTT
j_gene: TRBJ2-2
v_gene: TRBV19
d_gene: NA
abundance: NA

CDR3aa: CASSSDKNNQPQHF
CDR3nt: TGTGCCAGCTCATCCGACAAGAACAATCAGCCCCAGCATTTT
j_gene: TRBJ1-5
v_gene: TRBV18
d_gene: NA
abundance: NA

CDR3aa: CASSLSGRSYEQYF
CDR3nt: TGCGCCAGCAGCTTGTCGGGCAGATCCTACGAGCAGTACTTC
j_gene: TRBJ2-7
v_gene: TRBV5-1
d_gene: NA
abundance: NA

CDR3aa: CASSDKQGSYGYTF
CDR3nt: TGCGCCAGCAGTGATAAGCAGGGATCCTATGGCTACACCTTC
j_gene: TRBJ1-2
v_gene: TRBV10-2
d_gene: NA
abundance: NA